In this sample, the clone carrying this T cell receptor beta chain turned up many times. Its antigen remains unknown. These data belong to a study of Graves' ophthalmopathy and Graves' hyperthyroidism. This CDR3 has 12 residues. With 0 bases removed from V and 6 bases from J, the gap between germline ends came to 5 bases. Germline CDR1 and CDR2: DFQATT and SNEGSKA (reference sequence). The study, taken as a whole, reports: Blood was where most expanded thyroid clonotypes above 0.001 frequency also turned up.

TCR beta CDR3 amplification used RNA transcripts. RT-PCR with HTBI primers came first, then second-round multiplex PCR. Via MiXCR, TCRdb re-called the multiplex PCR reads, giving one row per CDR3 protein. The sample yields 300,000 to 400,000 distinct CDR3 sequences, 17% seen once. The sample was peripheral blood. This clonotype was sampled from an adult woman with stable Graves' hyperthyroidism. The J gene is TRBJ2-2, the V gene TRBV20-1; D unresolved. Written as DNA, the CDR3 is TGCAGTGCTAGAGATTCGGCCGGGGAGCTGTTTTTT. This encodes CSARDSAGELFF.